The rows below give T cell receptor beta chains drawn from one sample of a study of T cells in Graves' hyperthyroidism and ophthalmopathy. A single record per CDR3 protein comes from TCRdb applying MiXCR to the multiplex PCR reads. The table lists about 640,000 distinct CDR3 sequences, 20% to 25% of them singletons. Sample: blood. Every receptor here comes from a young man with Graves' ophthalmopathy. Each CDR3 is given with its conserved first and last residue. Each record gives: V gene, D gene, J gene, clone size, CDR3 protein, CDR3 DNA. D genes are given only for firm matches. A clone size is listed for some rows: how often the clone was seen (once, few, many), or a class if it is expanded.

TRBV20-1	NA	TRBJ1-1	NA	CSARKGTEAFF	TGCAGTGCTAGAAAAGGTACTGAAGCTTTCTTT
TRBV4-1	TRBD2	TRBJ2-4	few	CASSQGLARGVEKNIQYF	TGCGCCAGCAGCCAAGGGCTGGCGCGGGGGGTAGAGAAAAACATTCAGTACTTC
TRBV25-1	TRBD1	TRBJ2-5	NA	CASSWPGQAETQYF	TGTGCCAGCAGTTGGCCGGGACAGGCGGAGACCCAGTACTTC
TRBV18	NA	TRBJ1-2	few	CASSPRQANYGYTF	TGTGCCAGCTCACCTCGACAGGCTAACTATGGCTACACCTTC
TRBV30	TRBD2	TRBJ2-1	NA	CAWSQAGVGYNEQFF	TGTGCCTGGAGTCAAGCGGGAGTCGGCTACAATGAGCAGTTCTTC
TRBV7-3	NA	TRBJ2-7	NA	CASSLTGTTDEQYF	TGTGCCAGCAGCTTAACGGGCACTACCGACGAGCAGTACTTC
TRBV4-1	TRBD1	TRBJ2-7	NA	CASSQGQGGWQYF	TGCGCCAGCAGCCAGGGACAGGGAGGGTGGCAGTACTTC
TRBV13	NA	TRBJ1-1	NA	CASSSYSGIEAFF	TGTGCCAGCAGCTCATATTCCGGGATTGAAGCTTTCTTT
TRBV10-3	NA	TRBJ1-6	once	CAISDGKQNNSPLHF	TGTGCCATCAGTGACGGGAAGCAAAATAATTCACCCCTCCACTTT
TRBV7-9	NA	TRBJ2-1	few	CASSSQGRRDKNEQFF	TGTGCCAGCAGCTCCCAGGGACGGAGGGATAAAAATGAGCAGTTCTTC
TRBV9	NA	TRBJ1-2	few	CASSGGSLHNYGYTF	TGTGCCAGCTCGGGAGGCTCTCTCCATAACTATGGCTACACCTTC
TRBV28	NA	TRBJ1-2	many	CASSLVGIGYGYTF	TGTGCCAGCAGTTTAGTAGGGATTGGCTATGGCTACACCTTC
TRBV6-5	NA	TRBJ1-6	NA	CASSYGGQALHF	TGTGCCAGCAGTTACGGGGGTCAGGCCCTCCACTTT
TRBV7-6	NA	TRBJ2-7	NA	CASSLGRRAYEQYF	TGTGCCAGCAGCTTGGGCCGGCGAGCCTACGAGCAGTACTTC
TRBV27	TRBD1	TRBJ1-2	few	CASLDRGYGYTF	TGTGCCAGCCTGGACAGGGGGTATGGCTACACCTTC
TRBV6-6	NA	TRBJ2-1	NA	CASSYSRGYNEQFF	TGTGCCAGCAGTTACTCGAGGGGCTACAATGAGCAGTTCTTC
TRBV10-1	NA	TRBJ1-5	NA	CASSESRGANQPQHF	TGCGCCAGCAGTGAAAGCCGGGGGGCCAATCAGCCCCAGCATTTT
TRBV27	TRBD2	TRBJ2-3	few	CASSRLAGHSTDTQYF	TGTGCCAGCAGTCGACTAGCGGGACATAGCACAGATACGCAGTATTTT
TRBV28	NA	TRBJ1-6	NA	CASSPIGGMGTINSPLHF	TGTGCCAGCAGTCCCATTGGCGGGATGGGGACCATTAATTCACCCCTCCACTTT
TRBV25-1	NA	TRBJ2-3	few	CASSPKGALGVTDTQYF	TGTGCCAGCAGCCCGAAAGGGGCCTTGGGGGTTACAGATACGCAGTATTTT
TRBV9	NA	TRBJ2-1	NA	CASSGGIGRPSYNEQFF	TGTGCCAGCAGCGGGGGGATTGGGAGACCCTCCTACAATGAGCAGTTCTTC
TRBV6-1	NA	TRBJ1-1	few	CASNRGLYTEAFF	TGTGCCAGCAATCGGGGTTTGTACACTGAAGCTTTCTTT
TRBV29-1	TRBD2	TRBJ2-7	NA	CSVSRTSGSSYEQYF	TGCAGCGTTTCCCGGACTAGCGGGAGCTCCTACGAGCAGTACTTC
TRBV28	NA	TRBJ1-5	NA	CASVTGHNSNQPQHF	TGTGCCAGCGTAACTGGACACAATAGCAATCAGCCCCAGCATTTT
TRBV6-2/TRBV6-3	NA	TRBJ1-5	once	CASSFQLDGNQPQHF	TGTGCCAGCAGTTTCCAGCTAGATGGCAATCAGCCCCAGCATTTT
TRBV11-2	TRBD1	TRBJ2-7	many	CASSSIQGASYEQYF	TGTGCCAGCAGCTCGATACAGGGGGCCTCCTACGAGCAGTACTTC
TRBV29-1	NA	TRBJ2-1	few	CSVAAATYNEQFF	TGCAGCGTTGCTGCCGCCACCTACAATGAGCAGTTCTTC
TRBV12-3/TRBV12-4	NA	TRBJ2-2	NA	CASSPLPRLASGELFF	TGTGCCAGCAGTCCCTTGCCCCGACTGGCCTCCGGGGAGCTGTTTTTT
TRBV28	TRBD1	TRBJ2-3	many	CASRPPGQHSTDTQYF	TGTGCCAGCAGGCCCCCGGGACAGCATAGCACAGATACGCAGTATTTT
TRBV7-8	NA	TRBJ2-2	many	CASSLGGSYTGELFF	TGTGCCAGCAGCTTAGGTGGGAGCTACACCGGGGAGCTGTTTTTT
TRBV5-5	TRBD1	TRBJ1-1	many	CASSYGQGRWNTEAFF	TGTGCCAGCAGCTACGGACAGGGAAGATGGAACACTGAAGCTTTCTTT
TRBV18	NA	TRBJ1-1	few	CASSPRRAPEASF	TGTGCCAGCTCACCCAGACGGGCCCCTGAAGCTTCCTTT
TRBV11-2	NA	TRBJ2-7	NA	CASSFFREAYEQYF	TGTGCCAGCAGCTTCTTCAGGGAAGCCTACGAGCAGTACTTC
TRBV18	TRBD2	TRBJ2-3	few	CASSQLATSTDTQYF	TGTGCCAGCTCACAACTAGCGACTAGCACAGATACGCAGTATTTT
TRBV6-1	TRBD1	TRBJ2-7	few	CASSARGQGDFGSYEQYF	TGTGCCAGCAGTGCCCGAGGACAGGGGGATTTTGGCTCCTACGAGCAGTACTTC
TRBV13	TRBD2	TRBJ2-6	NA	CASSLLAGGSGANVLTF	TGTGCCAGCAGCTTACTAGCGGGAGGATCTGGGGCCAACGTCCTGACTTTC
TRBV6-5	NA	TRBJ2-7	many	CASSHSGDPTEQYF	TGTGCCAGCAGTCACTCAGGGGACCCTACGGAGCAGTACTTC